The 13 T cell receptor beta chains below come from one sample, sequenced in a study of blood T cell repertoires in COVID-19. TCRdb keeps only in-frame clones here, not all; method: immunoSEQ multiplex PCR. The sample shows under 200,000 clones, around 81% of them seen only once. The sequencing input was peripheral blood. Receptor source: a man in his 70s who had recovered from COVID-19.

The V call is TRBV4-3, the J call TRBJ1-1; D perhaps matches TRBD1 (5 bases). Germline CDR1 and CDR2: LGHNA and YSLEER. This CDR3 has 13 amino acids. Trimming stripped 6 bases from V and 1 base from J, with 9 bases between. In DNA, the CDR3 is TGCGCCAGCAGTAAACAGGAGAACACTGAAGCTTTCTTT. This gives the protein CASSKQENTEAFF.

This chain uses TRBV3-1 (or the pseudogene TRBV3-2) with TRBJ1-5, with 11 bases aligning to TRBD1. This CDR3 is built from 16 residues. V shed 1 base and J 1 base; nucleotides not matched to a gene: 0. From germline, CDR1 is LGHDT and CDR2 YNNKEL (reference sequence). The CDR3 region is CASSQGTGGSNQPQHF. Here the CDR3 DNA reads TGTGCCAGCAGCCAAGGGACAGGGGGCAGCAATCAGCCCCAGCATTTT.

V usage is TRBV5-1 and J usage is TRBJ2-7; no definite D call. The V gene's germline CDR1 is SGHRS and CDR2 YFSETQ. Trimming left V 3 bases short and J 3 bases short, with 4 bases between. The CDR3 consists of 11 residues. In DNA, the CDR3 is TGCGCCAGCAGCTCCCTCTACGAGCAGTACTTC. It codes for CASSSLYEQYF. The full variable domain, with the rest looked up from reference TRBV5-1 and TRBJ2-7, is KAGVTQTPRYLIKTRGQQVTLSCSPISGHRSVSWYQQTPGQGLQFLFEYFSETQRNKGNFPGRFSGRQFSNSRSEMNVSTLELGDSALYLCASSSLYEQYFGPGTRLTVT.

The V gene is TRBV27, the J gene TRBJ2-1; 12 nucleotides line up with TRBD1. With 6 bases clipped from V and 6 bases from J, the junction kept 6 bases outside the gene matches. CDR1 MNHEY and CDR2 SMNVEV come from the germline V gene (reference sequence). This CDR3 has 15 amino acids. CDR3 residues: CASSLRDRGLNEQFF. CDR3 nucleotides: TGTGCCAGCAGCCTCCGGGACAGGGGGCTCAATGAGCAGTTCTTC.

This chain connects TRBV12-3 or TRBV12-4 to TRBJ2-3; no definite D call. This CDR3 is built from 12 residues. The V and J ends lost 7 bases and 4 bases respectively, with 9 bases between them. For the CDR3, the DNA is TGTGCCAGCACCCAGGTCGCAGATACGCAGTATTTT. Translation: CASTQVADTQYF.

The chain combines TRBV13 with TRBJ2-7; the match to TRBD2 covers 14 bases. Germline V CDR1 and CDR2: PRHDT, FYEKMQ (reference sequence). Unmatched junction bases numbered 5, after V lost 0 bases and J lost 4 bases. This CDR3 has 17 residues. The CDR3 sequence is CASSLGMGTSGSYEQYF. The CDR3 nucleotides are TGTGCCAGCAGCTTAGGCATGGGGACTAGCGGGAGTTACGAGCAGTACTTC.

CDR3 residues: CASQLAGRSTDTQYF. The CDR3 DNA reads TGTGCCAGCCAACTAGCGGGACGCAGCACAGATACGCAGTATTTT. This chain joins TRBV28 and TRBJ2-3, with 10 bases aligning to TRBD2. There are 15 residues in the CDR3. The trim removed 8 bases at V and 0 bases at J, leaving 5 bases unmatched. CDR1 is MDHEN, CDR2 SYDVKM, per germline.

The chain employs TRBV19 and TRBJ2-3, with a possible D match to TRBD1 (6 bases). The CDR3 runs to 12 residues. CDR1 and CDR2 (germline): LNHDA, SQIVND (reference sequence). V was cut by 6 bases and J by 6 bases, with 10 bases left in between. The CDR3 bases are TGTGCCAGTAGCTTCCAGGGGGATACGCAGTATTTT. Translating it yields CASSFQGDTQYF.

The J gene is TRBJ2-3, the V gene TRBV19, with D possibly matching TRBD1 (5 bases). Germline assignment: CDR1 LNHDA and CDR2 SQIVND (reference sequence). Trimming left V 2 bases short and J 4 bases short, with 7 bases between. CDR3 size: 13 residues. The CDR3 loop reads CASSIQGPDTQYF. The CDR3 region has the DNA TGTGCCAGTAGTATACAGGGCCCAGATACGCAGTATTTT.

The V gene is TRBV28, the J gene TRBJ2-5; TRBD2 matches at 8 bases. CDR3 length: 14 amino acids. Trimming took 3 bases from V and 4 from J; bases not matched to a gene: 4. Germline V gene data show CDR1 as MDHEN and CDR2 as SYDVKM. In DNA form, the CDR3 reads TGTGCCAGCAGTTTTGGCGGGGGGCGAGAGACCCAGTACTTC. Translating it yields CASSFGGGRETQYF.

V usage is TRBV10-3 and J usage is TRBJ2-3; D is unclear. Trimming took 4 bases from V and 4 from J, leaving 9 bases between them. This CDR3 has 13 residues. Germline V gene lookup returns CDR1 ENHRY and CDR2 SYGVKD. CDR3: CAISANSPDTQYF. CDR3 nucleotides: TGTGCCATCAGTGCGAACAGTCCAGATACGCAGTATTTT.

The chain couples TRBV6-2 or TRBV6-3 to TRBJ2-7; 8 nucleotides match TRBD2. With 6 bases clipped from V and 3 bases from J, the junction kept 7 bases outside the gene matches. Looked up from germline, CDR1 is MNHEY and CDR2 is SVGEGT. This CDR3 spans 14 amino acids. CDR3 loop: CASSPAGGIYEQYF. The DNA for the CDR3 is TGTGCCAGCAGCCCTGCGGGAGGAATCTACGAGCAGTACTTC.

The chain is built from TRBV10-3 and TRBJ1-3; no definite D call. The V gene lost 7 bases and the J gene lost 0 bases, with 13 bases spanning the gap. The CDR3 consists of 15 residues. The V gene's germline CDR1 is ENHRY and CDR2 SYGVKD. The CDR3 region is CAINLDGSSGNTIYF. For the CDR3, the DNA is TGTGCCATCAATCTAGACGGAAGCTCTGGAAACACCATATATTTT.